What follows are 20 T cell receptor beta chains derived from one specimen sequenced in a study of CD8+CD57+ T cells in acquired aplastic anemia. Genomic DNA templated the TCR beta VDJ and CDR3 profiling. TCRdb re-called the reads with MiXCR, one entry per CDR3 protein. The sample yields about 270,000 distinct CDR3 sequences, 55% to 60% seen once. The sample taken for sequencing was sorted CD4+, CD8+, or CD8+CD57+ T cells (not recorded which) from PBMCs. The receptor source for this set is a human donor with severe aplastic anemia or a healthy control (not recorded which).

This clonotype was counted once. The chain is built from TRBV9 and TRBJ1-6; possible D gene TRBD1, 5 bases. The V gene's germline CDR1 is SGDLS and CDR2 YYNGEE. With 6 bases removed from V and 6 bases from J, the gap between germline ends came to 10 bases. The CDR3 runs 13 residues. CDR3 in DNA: TGTGCCAGCAACGACAGACCTAATTCACCCCTCCACTTT. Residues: CASNDRPNSPLHF.

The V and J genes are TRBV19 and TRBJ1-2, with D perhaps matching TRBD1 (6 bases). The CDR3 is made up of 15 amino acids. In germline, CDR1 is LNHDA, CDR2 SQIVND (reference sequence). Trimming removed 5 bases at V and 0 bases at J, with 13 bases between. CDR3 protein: CASSPQGSANYGYTF. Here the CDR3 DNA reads TGTGCCAGTAGTCCACAGGGATCGGCTAACTATGGCTACACCTTC.

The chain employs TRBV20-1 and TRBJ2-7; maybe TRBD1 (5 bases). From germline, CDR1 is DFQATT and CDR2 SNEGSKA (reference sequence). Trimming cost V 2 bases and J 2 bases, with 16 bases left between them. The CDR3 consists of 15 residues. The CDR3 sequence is CSARYTDEDTYEQYF. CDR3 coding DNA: TGCAGTGCTAGATATACCGACGAGGACACCTACGAGCAGTACTTC.

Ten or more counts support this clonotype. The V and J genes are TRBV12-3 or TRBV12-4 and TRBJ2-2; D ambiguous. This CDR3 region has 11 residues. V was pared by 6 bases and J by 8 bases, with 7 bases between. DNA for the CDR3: TGTGCCAGCAGCCTCCAGGGGGAGCTGTTTTTT. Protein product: CASSLQGELFF.

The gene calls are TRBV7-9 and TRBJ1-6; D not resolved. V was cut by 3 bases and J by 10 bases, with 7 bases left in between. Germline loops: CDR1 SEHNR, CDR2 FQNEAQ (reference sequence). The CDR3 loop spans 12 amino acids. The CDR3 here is CASSLPRSPLHF. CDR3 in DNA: TGTGCCAGCAGCTTGCCCAGGTCACCCCTCCACTTT.

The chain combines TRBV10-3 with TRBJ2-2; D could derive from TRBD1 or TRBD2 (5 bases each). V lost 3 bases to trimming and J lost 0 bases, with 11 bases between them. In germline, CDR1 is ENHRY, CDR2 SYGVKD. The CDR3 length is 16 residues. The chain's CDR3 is CAISDRGVSNTGELFF. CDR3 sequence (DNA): TGTGCCATCAGTGATCGAGGGGTCTCGAACACCGGGGAGCTGTTTTTT.

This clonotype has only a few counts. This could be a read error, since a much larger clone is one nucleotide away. The CDR3 here is CASSLAWDSQETQYF. The CDR3 bases are TGTGCCAGCAGCTTAGCCTGGGACAGCCAAGAGACCCAGTACTTC. This chain links TRBV13 with TRBJ2-5; the match to TRBD1 covers 7 bases. This CDR3 is built from 15 residues. With V trimmed by 1 base and J by 1 base, 3 bases remained unmatched. Germline-derived CDR1 and CDR2 are PRHDT and FYEKMQ (reference sequence).

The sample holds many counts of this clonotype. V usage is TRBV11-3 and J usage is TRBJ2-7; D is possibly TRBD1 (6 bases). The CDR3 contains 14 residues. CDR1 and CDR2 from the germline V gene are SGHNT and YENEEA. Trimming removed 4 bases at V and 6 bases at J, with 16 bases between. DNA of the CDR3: TGTGCCAGCAGCTCGCGGTCAGGGGAGTGCGAGCAGTACTTC. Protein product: CASSSRSGECEQYF.

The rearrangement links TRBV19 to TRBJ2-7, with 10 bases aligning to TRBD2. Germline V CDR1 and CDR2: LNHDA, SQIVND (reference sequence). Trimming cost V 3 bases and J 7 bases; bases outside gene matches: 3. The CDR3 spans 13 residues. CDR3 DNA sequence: TGTGCCAGTAGTATGATAGCGGGAGGTGAGCAGTACTTC. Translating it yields CASSMIAGGEQYF. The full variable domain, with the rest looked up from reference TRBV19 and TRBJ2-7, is DGGITQSPKYLFRKEGQNVTLSCEQNLNHDAMYWYRQDPGQGLRLIYYSQIVNDFQKGDIAEGYSVSREKKESFPLTVTSAQKNPTAFYLCASSMIAGGEQYFGPGTRLTVT.

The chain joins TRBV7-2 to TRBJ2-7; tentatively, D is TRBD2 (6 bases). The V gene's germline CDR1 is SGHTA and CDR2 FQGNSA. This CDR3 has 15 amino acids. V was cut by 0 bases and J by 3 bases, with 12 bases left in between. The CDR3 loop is CASSLALDGGYEQYF. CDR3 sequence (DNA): TGTGCCAGCAGCTTAGCTCTGGACGGGGGCTACGAGCAGTACTTC. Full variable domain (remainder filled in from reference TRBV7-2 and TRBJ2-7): GAGVSQSPSNKVTEKGKDVELRCDPISGHTALYWYRQSLGQGLEFLIYFQGNSAPDKSGLPSDRFSAERTGGSVSTLTIQRTQQEDSAVYLCASSLALDGGYEQYFGPGTRLTVT.

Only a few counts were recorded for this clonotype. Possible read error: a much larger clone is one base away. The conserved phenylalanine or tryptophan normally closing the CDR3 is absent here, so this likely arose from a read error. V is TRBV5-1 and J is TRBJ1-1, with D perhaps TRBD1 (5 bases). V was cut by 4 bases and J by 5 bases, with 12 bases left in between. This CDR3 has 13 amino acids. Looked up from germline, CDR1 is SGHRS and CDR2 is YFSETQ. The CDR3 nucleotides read TGCGCCAGCAGCATTCCGGGGGGAACTGAAGCTTTCTTG. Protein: CASSIPGGTEAFL.

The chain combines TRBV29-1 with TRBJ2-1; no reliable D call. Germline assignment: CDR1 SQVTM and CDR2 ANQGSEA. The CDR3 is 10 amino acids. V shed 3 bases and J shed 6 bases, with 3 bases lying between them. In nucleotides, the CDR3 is TGCAGCGTTGAGCGCAATGAGCAGTTCTTC. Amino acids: CSVERNEQFF.

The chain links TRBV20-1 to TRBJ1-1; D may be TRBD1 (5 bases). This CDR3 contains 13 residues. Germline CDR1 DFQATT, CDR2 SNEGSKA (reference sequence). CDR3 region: CSQAARENTEAFF. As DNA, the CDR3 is TGCAGCCAAGCCGCCAGGGAGAACACTGAAGCTTTCTTT.

CDR3 in amino acids: CAIDREGSYEQYF. The CDR3 coding sequence is TGTGCAATTGACAGGGAGGGCTCCTACGAGCAGTACTTC. The chain has TRBV19 and TRBJ2-7; D could derive from TRBD1 or TRBD2 (7 bases each). CDR3 length: 13 residues. Germline CDR1 is LNHDA and CDR2 is SQIVND (reference sequence).

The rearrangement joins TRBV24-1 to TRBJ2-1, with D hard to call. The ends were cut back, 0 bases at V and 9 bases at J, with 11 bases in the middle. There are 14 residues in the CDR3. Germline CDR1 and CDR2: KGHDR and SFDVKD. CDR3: CATSDLRYGFEQFF. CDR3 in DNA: TGTGCCACCAGTGATTTGCGGTACGGGTTTGAGCAGTTCTTC.

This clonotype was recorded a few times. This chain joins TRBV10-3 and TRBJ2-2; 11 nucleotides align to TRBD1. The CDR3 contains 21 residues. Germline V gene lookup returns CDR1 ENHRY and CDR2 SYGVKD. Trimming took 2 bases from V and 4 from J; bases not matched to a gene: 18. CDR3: CAISETGTGGERGTGTGELFF. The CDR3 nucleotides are TGTGCCATCAGTGAGACCGGGACAGGGGGAGAGCGGGGCACGGGCACCGGGGAGCTGTTTTTT.

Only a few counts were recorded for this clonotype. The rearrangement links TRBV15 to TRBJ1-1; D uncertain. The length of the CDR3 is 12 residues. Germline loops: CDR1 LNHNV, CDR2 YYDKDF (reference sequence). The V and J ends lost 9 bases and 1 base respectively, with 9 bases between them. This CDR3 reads CATNVGNTEAFF. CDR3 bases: TGTGCCACGAATGTCGGGAACACTGAAGCTTTCTTT.

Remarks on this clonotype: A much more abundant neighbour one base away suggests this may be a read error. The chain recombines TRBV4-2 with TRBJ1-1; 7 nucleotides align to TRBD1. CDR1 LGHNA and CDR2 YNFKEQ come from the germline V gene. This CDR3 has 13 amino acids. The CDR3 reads CAGSQGGHTEAFF. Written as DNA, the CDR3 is TGTGCCGGCAGCCAGGGGGGGCACACTGAAGCTTTCTTT.

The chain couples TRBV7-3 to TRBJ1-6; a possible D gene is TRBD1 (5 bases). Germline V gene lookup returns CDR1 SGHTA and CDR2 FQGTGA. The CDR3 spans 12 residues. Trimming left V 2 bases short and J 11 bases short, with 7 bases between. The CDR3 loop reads CASSLAGAPLHF. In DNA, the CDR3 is TGTGCCAGCAGCTTAGCGGGGGCACCCCTCCACTTT.

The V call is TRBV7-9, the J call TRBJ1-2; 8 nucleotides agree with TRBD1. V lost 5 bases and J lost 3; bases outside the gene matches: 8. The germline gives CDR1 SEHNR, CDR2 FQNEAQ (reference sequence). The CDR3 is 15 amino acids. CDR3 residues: CASSRGQGWDYGYTF. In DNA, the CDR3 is TGTGCCAGCAGCCGCGGACAGGGCTGGGACTATGGCTACACCTTC.